Listed below are T cell receptor beta chains from one sample, sequenced in a study of CD8 T cells in Susac syndrome. From the immunoSEQ multiplex PCR reads, TCRdb called clonotypes with MiXCR, one entry per CDR3 protein. The sample lists about 160,000 distinct CDR3 sequences; 92% were seen once. Sequencing input: CD4+ T cells from PBMCs. All receptors derive from a human donor in good health. The CDR3 runs from the conserved cysteine through the conserved F or W. D genes are given only for firm matches. Part of the rows lack a size; the others show once, few, many or a class for expanded clones.

J: TRBJ1-1; size: NA; D: TRBD1; V: TRBV10-3; DNA: TGTGCCATCAGTGAGACGTCAGGGGGCACTGAAGCTTTCTTT; CDR3: CAISETSGGTEAFF
J: TRBJ1-1; size: NA; D: TRBD1; V: TRBV5-1; DNA: TGCGCCAGCACTCCGACAGGGGGCATGAACACTGAAGCTTTCTTT; CDR3: CASTPTGGMNTEAFF
J: TRBJ1-1; size: NA; D: TRBD1; V: TRBV5-1; DNA: TGCGCCAGTAGACTACAGGGGGCGAACACTGAAGCTTTCTTT; CDR3: CASRLQGANTEAFF
J: TRBJ1-1; size: NA; D: NA; V: TRBV2; DNA: TGTGCCAGCATAGTGCAAATGAACACTGAAGCTTTCTTT; CDR3: CASIVQMNTEAFF
J: TRBJ2-4; size: NA; D: NA; V: TRBV28; DNA: TGTGCCAGCGTCCTCGCCAAAAACATTCAGTACTTC; CDR3: CASVLAKNIQYF
J: TRBJ1-1; size: few; D: TRBD1; V: TRBV6-5; DNA: TGTGCCAGCAGCTTGAGAACAGGGGGCACTGAAGCTTTCTTT; CDR3: CASSLRTGGTEAFF
J: TRBJ1-1; size: NA; D: TRBD1; V: TRBV29-1; DNA: TGCAGCGTTCCCGAGAAAGAGACAGGGGGAGCTTTCTTT; CDR3: CSVPEKETGGAFF
J: TRBJ2-3; size: few; D: NA; V: TRBV5-1; DNA: TGCGCCAGCAGCTTGGGTCAGGGCGGCGATACGCAGTATTTT; CDR3: CASSLGQGGDTQYF
J: TRBJ2-7; size: NA; D: NA; V: TRBV28; DNA: TGTGCCAGCAGTACAACCGGGACGGTCCTGGAGCAGTACTTC; CDR3: CASSTTGTVLEQYF
J: TRBJ1-2; size: NA; D: TRBD1; V: TRBV12-3/TRBV12-4; DNA: TGTGCCAGCAGTTTGACAGGGGGCGGGAATGGCTACACCTTC; CDR3: CASSLTGGGNGYTF
J: TRBJ1-2; size: NA; D: NA; V: TRBV20-1; DNA: TGCAGTGCTGGACAGCCCTTCGATGGCTACACCTTC; CDR3: CSAGQPFDGYTF
J: TRBJ2-7; size: NA; D: NA; V: TRBV7-2; DNA: TGTGCCAGCAGCTTGTCACCGTCCTCCTACGAGCAGTACTTC; CDR3: CASSLSPSSYEQYF
J: TRBJ1-5; size: NA; D: TRBD1; V: TRBV20-1; DNA: TGCAGTGCTGTACAGGGGGACGTCTATCAGCCCCAGCATTTT; CDR3: CSAVQGDVYQPQHF